The T cell receptor beta chain under discussion was sequenced for a study of blood T cells in healthy people across ages. At the level of the study: About one barcoded beta molecule per two T cells was captured by template switching.

Study results and caveats: Any changes in expanded clonotypes were possibly confounded, as donor CMV status remained unknown. Long-lived donors had more naive CD4+ cells and higher diversity than aged donors.

This clonotype was observed a single time. Its antigen is undetermined. Total RNA, at least 6 micrograms per sample, was extracted from PBMCs. A sample-barcoded 5' primer and a J-beta primer mix were used in a second PCR of roughly 7 to 11 cycles. TCRdb reprocessed the 5' RACE reads with MiXCR, giving one entry per CDR3 protein. The sample includes 1.2 million to 1.5 million distinct CDR3 sequences, roughly 40% of them seen just once. The receptor's source is a woman aged 18-29 years in good health. Sequenced: blood.

CDR3 bases: TGTGCCAGCGGGCGGGAGGTAGATACGCAGTATTTT. It codes for CASGREVDTQYF. This chain links TRBV27 with TRBJ2-3, with TRBD2 identical over 8 bases. This CDR3 has 12 amino acids. The V gene's germline CDR1 is MNHEY and CDR2 SMNVEV (reference sequence). After removal of 8 bases from V and 5 bases from J, the junction contained 3 bases not matched to a gene.